This T cell receptor beta chain stems from a study of a mutant IDH1 vaccine in newly diagnosed glioma. About the study: Vaccination followed radiotherapy alone by 4-6 weeks, or accompanied temozolomide cycles.

In the case of this clone: What it binds is not known.

The sample's time point: week 47, end of study. All doses held 300 ug of mutant IDH1 20-mer peptide, with topical imiquimod. Profiled with immunoSEQ multiplex PCR; TCRdb holds only in-frame clones, not every one. The sample includes about 33,000 clones, over 70% of them seen just once. Sequences were derived from PBMCs, sampled from a glioma patient whose treatment included an IDH1 peptide vaccine. The clonotype was recovered from a man aged 35-49 years with glioma.

In DNA, the CDR3 is TGTGCCAAGAACCAAGAGACCCAGTACTTC. Its translation: CAKNQETQYF. This chain connects TRBV2 to TRBJ2-5, with D uncertain. From germline, CDR1 is SNHLY and CDR2 FYNNEI. This CDR3 spans 10 amino acids. V lost 10 bases and J 0 bases, leaving 3 bases between the germline ends. Full variable domain (rest looked up from reference TRBV2 and TRBJ2-5): EPEVTQTPSHQVTQMGQEVILRCVPISNHLYFYWYRQILGQKVEFLVSFYNNEISEKSEIFDDQFSVERPDGSNFTLKIRSTKLEDSAMYFCAKNQETQYFGPGTRLLVL.